The 9 T cell receptor beta chains below come from one sample, sequenced in a study of cytomegalovirus exposure and HLA in healthy donors (dated by TCRdb to the late 2010s). Libraries were built with the immunoSEQ multiplex PCR assay. A mixture of 60 forward primers for TCR Vbeta segments and 13 reverse primers for TCR Jbeta segments was used in the multiplex PCR. In its TCRdb copy, this immuneACCESS table keeps in-frame sequences only and misses some clones. Where compared with another copy, unresolved V genes explain less than half of these, and the others have no known cause. Within this sample are 150,000 to 200,000 clones, with around 77% of them counted one time only. Approximately 1% of the sample is in the top ten clones. Sequenced: PBMCs. Receptors originate from a woman between 40 and 50 years old in good health and CMV-seronegative.

The chain combines TRBV4-2 with TRBJ2-2; 7 bases match TRBD1. The CDR3 runs to 15 residues. With V trimmed by 1 base and J by 3 bases, 2 bases remained unmatched. Germline values: CDR1 LGHNA, CDR2 YNFKEQ. CDR3 sequence: CASSQAQGYTGELFF. The CDR3 region has the DNA TGTGCCAGCAGCCAAGCACAGGGGTACACCGGGGAGCTGTTTTTT.

The V call is TRBV30, the J call TRBJ2-7; 7 bases agree with TRBD1. CDR1 is GTSNPN and CDR2 is SVGIG in the germline V gene (reference sequence). V gave up 2 bases and J gave up 7 bases; unmatched junction bases: 11. The CDR3 has 14 amino acids. CDR3 residues: CAWSRRTGFLEQYF. DNA of the CDR3: TGTGCCTGGAGTAGGCGGACAGGTTTTTTAGAGCAGTACTTC. Drawing the rest from reference TRBV30 and TRBJ2-7, the complete variable domain is SQTIHQWPATLVQPVGSPLSLECTVEGTSNPNLYWYRQAAGRGLQLLFYSVGIGQISSEVPQNLSASRPQDRQFILSSKKLLLSDSGFYLCAWSRRTGFLEQYFGPGTRLTVT.

This chain joins TRBV1 and TRBJ1-1; the DNA was not used to check the table's D call, TRBD1. TRBV1 is a recognized pseudogene. The CDR3 consists of 14 residues. The CDR3 protein is CTTKGTVLNTEAFF. The CDR3 DNA is TGCACCACCAAAGGGACAGTGTTGAACACTGAAGCTTTCTTT.

V usage is TRBV30 and J usage is TRBJ1-5; no definite D call. Trimming stripped 0 bases from V and 5 bases from J, with 11 bases between. CDR3 size: 14 residues. CDR1 is GTSNPN and CDR2 is SVGIG in the germline V gene (reference sequence). The CDR3: CAWSVGKGDQPQHF. As DNA, the CDR3 is TGTGCCTGGAGTGTAGGAAAGGGAGATCAGCCCCAGCATTTT.

The J gene is TRBJ2-3, the V gene TRBV5-1; maybe TRBD2 (5 bases). CDR3 length: 14 residues. The V gene's germline CDR1 is SGHRS and CDR2 YFSETQ. CDR3 sequence reads: CATSPGGFEDTQYF. Here the CDR3 DNA reads TGCGCTACCTCACCGGGCGGGTTCGAAGATACGCAGTATTTT.

The chain carries TRBV5-1 and TRBJ2-7; a weak D match, TRBD2 (6 bases). Germline V gene sequence: CDR1 SGHRS, CDR2 YFSETQ. V lost 2 bases and J 0 bases, leaving 12 bases between the germline ends. This CDR3 contains 15 residues. DNA of the CDR3: TGCGCCAGCAGCTTTAACGCCGGGAGCTCCTACGAGCAGTACTTC. This sequence encodes CASSFNAGSSYEQYF.

The chain links TRBV4-2 to TRBJ2-1; D perhaps matches TRBD2 (6 bases). The CDR3 runs to 14 residues. Germline values: CDR1 LGHNA, CDR2 YNFKEQ. Trimming pared 1 base from V and 12 bases from J, leaving 16 bases between. CDR3 protein: CASSQVSPLEGQFF. DNA for the CDR3: TGTGCCAGCAGCCAAGTATCACCCCTGGAGGGGCAGTTCTTC.

CDR3 coding DNA: TGCGCCAGCAGGGCGGGAGCGAACACCGGGGAGCTGTTTTTT. The encoded protein is CASRAGANTGELFF. V is TRBV5-1 and J is TRBJ2-2; TRBD2 agrees at 7 bases. The CDR3 is 14 residues long. Trimming at V came to 5 bases and at J to 0 bases, leaving 1 base not matched to a gene. Per germline, CDR1 SGHRS and CDR2 YFSETQ.

This clone was observed a few times. This sequence joins TRBV5-1 and TRBJ2-1; TRBD2 agrees at 10 bases. Germline CDR1 is SGHRS and CDR2 is YFSETQ. CDR3 length: 16 amino acids. Trimming took 0 bases from V and 4 from J; bases not matched to a gene: 4. The CDR3, as DNA: TGCGCCAGCAGCTTGGAATGGACTAGCGGTTACAATGAGCAGTTCTTC. It encodes CASSLEWTSGYNEQFF.